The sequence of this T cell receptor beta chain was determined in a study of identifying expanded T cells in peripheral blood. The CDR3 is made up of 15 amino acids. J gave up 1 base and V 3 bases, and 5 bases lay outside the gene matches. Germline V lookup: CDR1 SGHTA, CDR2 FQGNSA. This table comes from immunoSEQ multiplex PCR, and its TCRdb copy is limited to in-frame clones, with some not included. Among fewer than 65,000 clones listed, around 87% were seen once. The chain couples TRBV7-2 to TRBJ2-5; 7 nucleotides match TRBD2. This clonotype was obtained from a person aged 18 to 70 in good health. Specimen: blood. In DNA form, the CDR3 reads TGTGCCAGCAGCTTTTTAGCGGGCCCCCAAGAGACCCAGTACTTC. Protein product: CASSFLAGPQETQYF. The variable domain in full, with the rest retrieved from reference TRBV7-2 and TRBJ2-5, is GAGVSQSPSNKVTEKGKDVELRCDPISGHTALYWYRQSLGQGLEFLIYFQGNSAPDKSGLPSDRFSAERTGGSVSTLTIQRTQQEDSAVYLCASSFLAGPQETQYFGPGTRLLVL.